The 21 T cell receptor beta chains reported below all come from one sample, sequenced in a study of T cell clones after liver transplantation (dated by TCRdb to about 2019). The library relied on the immunoSEQ multiplex PCR assay. Sourced from immuneACCESS, this table was stored by TCRdb with only in-frame sequences that have V and J called. A share of the clones is absent; for the studies checked, an unresolved V gene accounts for under half, and the remainder has no known explanation. For this sample there are roughly 60,000 clones; 70% to 80% appear just once. The ten largest make up 2.8% of the sample. Sequences were derived from CD4+ T cells from blood, sampled at the approximately 15-month timepoint. These receptor sequences come from a human patient who received a liver transplant. In transplant recipients, some T cells may be of donor rather than host origin.

The chain joins TRBV14 to TRBJ2-3, with no clear D. Per germline, CDR1 SGHDN and CDR2 FVKESK. This CDR3 spans 13 amino acids. The germline V and J ends were trimmed by 2 bases and 8 bases, with 11 bases remaining between them. The DNA of the CDR3 is TGTGCCAGCAGCCAAAACGCTCTAGGTACGCAGTATTTT. It yields the protein CASSQNALGTQYF.

The chain combines TRBV2 with TRBJ2-1; possible D gene TRBD1, 6 bases. Per the germline V gene, CDR1 is SNHLY and CDR2 is FYNNEI. V was shortened by 7 bases and J by 0 bases, with 13 bases between the two germline ends. This CDR3 region has 15 residues. The CDR3 here is CASNKDSPSYNEQFF. The CDR3 bases are TGTGCCAGCAACAAGGACAGCCCCTCCTACAATGAGCAGTTCTTC.

This clone has a handful of counts. The sample has other DNA sequences that encode this CDR3 too. The V call is TRBV7-9, the J call TRBJ2-3; a weak D match, TRBD1 (6 bases). This CDR3 comprises 13 residues. CDR1 and CDR2 from the germline V gene are SEHNR and FQNEAQ (reference sequence). V lost 1 base and J 4 bases, leaving 6 bases between the germline ends. CDR3 amino acids: CASSLEGADTQYF. CDR3 nucleotide sequence: TGTGCCAGCAGCTTAGAGGGGGCAGATACGCAGTATTTT.

This clone was seen more than once but under ten times. The rearrangement links TRBV29-1 to TRBJ1-6, with D unresolved. The V end was cut by 4 bases, the J end by 7 bases, with 14 bases between. The germline V gene encodes CDR1 SQVTM and CDR2 ANQGSEA. There are 14 residues in the CDR3. CDR3 bases: TGCAGCGTTGCGGTCACAGCCTCCAATTCACCCCTCCACTTT. It specifies CSVAVTASNSPLHF.

This rearrangement joins TRBV5-8 to TRBJ2-3; 9 positions match TRBD1. V shed 0 bases, J shed 6 bases, and the junction held 5 bases outside the gene matches. CDR3 length equals 15 residues. Germline assignment: CDR1 SGHTS and CDR2 YDEGEE. For the CDR3, the DNA is TGTGCCAGCAGCTTGGGGGGACAGGGTTCGGATACGCAGTATTTT. Translation: CASSLGGQGSDTQYF.

This chain joins TRBV6-6 and TRBJ1-6, with D possibly TRBD1 on 5 matching bases. The length of the CDR3 is 15 residues. Germline CDR1 MNHNY, CDR2 SVGAGI (reference sequence). V lost 2 bases, J lost 7 bases, and 12 bases lay in between. The CDR3 sequence: CASSYRGRDNSPLHF. The CDR3 bases are TGTGCCAGCAGTTACCGGGGCAGGGACAATTCACCCCTCCACTTT.

V and J are TRBV6-5 and TRBJ1-1, with 8 bases matching TRBD1. Germline lookup yields CDR1 MNHEY and CDR2 SVGAGI. V trimming: 4 bases; J trimming: 11 bases; junction bases outside the gene matches: 12. The CDR3 extends over 14 amino acids. Here the CDR3 DNA reads TGTGCCAGCAGTTCAAGCTTGACAGGGGAGGAGGCTTTCTTT. Amino acids: CASSSSLTGEEAFF.

This clone was recorded once. V and J are TRBV11-2 and TRBJ2-7, with 7 bases lining up with TRBD1. CDR1 SGHAT and CDR2 FQNNGV come from the germline V gene. The V gene end was trimmed by 1 base and the J gene end by 2 bases; junction bases not matched to a gene: 5. The CDR3 totals 15 residues. In nucleotides, the CDR3 is TGTGCCAGCAGCTTAGTGGAGACAGGGACCTACGAGCAGTACTTC. Protein product: CASSLVETGTYEQYF.

V gene TRBV6-1 combines with J gene TRBJ2-7; 8 bases are a match to TRBD1. This CDR3 spans 12 amino acids. Germline CDR1 and CDR2: MNHNS and SASEGT. V was pared by 5 bases and J by 6 bases, with 3 bases of the junction left unmatched. This chain's CDR3 is CASSKDRVEQYF. The CDR3 bases are TGTGCCAGCAGTAAGGACAGGGTCGAGCAGTACTTC.

The chain combines TRBV4-2 with TRBJ2-3; tentative D call: TRBD2 (5 bases). Trimming took 0 bases from V and 2 from J, leaving 12 bases between them. This CDR3 contains 16 residues. Germline assignment: CDR1 LGHNA and CDR2 YNFKEQ. The CDR3 reads CASSQEALGLTDTQYF. Written as DNA, the CDR3 is TGTGCCAGCAGCCAAGAAGCGTTAGGACTCACAGATACGCAGTATTTT.

The chain couples TRBV30 to TRBJ1-1, with D hard to call. The CDR3 has 12 residues. V lost 2 bases to trimming and J lost 6 bases, with 10 bases between them. Germline CDR1 is GTSNPN and CDR2 is SVGIG (reference sequence). The DNA of the CDR3 is TGTGCCTGGAGTAAGGGTCCCCCTGAAGCTTTCTTT. Translated, it gives CAWSKGPPEAFF.

The rearrangement links TRBV6-1 to TRBJ2-5; a weak D match, TRBD1 (6 bases). CDR3 length: 14 amino acids. The V and J ends lost 4 bases and 2 bases respectively, with 11 bases between them. Germline-derived CDR1 and CDR2 are MNHNS and SASEGT. CDR3: CASSGRQAQETQYF. CDR3 nucleotides: TGTGCCAGCAGTGGGAGACAGGCTCAAGAGACCCAGTACTTC.

V usage is TRBV30 and J usage is TRBJ2-3; no clear D. The CDR3 runs to 13 residues. Trimming pared 1 base from V and 6 bases from J, leaving 11 bases between. Germline V gene lookup returns CDR1 GTSNPN and CDR2 SVGIG (reference sequence). The CDR3 sequence: CAWSGRVGDTQYF. CDR3 DNA sequence: TGTGCCTGGAGTGGACGGGTAGGGGATACGCAGTATTTT.

The sample holds a few counts of this clone. The rearrangement joins TRBV14 to TRBJ1-2; D gene ambiguous. This CDR3 is 14 amino acids long. V shed 9 bases and J shed 2 bases, with 16 bases lying between them. Germline assignment: CDR1 SGHDN and CDR2 FVKESK. The CDR3 DNA follows: TGTGCCAGTGCGTGGGAGAACAAAAACTATGGCTACACCTTC. Protein: CASAWENKNYGYTF.

The chain combines TRBV6-6 with TRBJ1-6, with 10 bases lining up with TRBD1. The germline V gene encodes CDR1 MNHNY and CDR2 SVGAGI (reference sequence). V lost 6 bases and J lost 7; bases outside the gene matches: 9. This CDR3 spans 16 amino acids. The CDR3 DNA sequence: TGTGCCAGCAGCCTCCGGGACAGGGGAGGGAATTCACCCCTCCACTTT. It is translated as CASSLRDRGGNSPLHF.

For this clone: Other DNA sequences in the same sample also yield this CDR3. This sequence joins TRBV4-2 and TRBJ2-3, with TRBD2 as a possible D gene (6 bases). V lost 3 bases to trimming and J lost 6 bases, with 13 bases between them. Per germline, CDR1 LGHNA and CDR2 YNFKEQ. The CDR3 contains 14 residues. This chain's CDR3 is CASSHLRGGDTQYF. The CDR3 DNA follows: TGTGCCAGCAGCCATCTAAGAGGAGGGGATACGCAGTATTTT.

The rearrangement joins TRBV10-3 to TRBJ2-3; 9 bases match TRBD2. With 4 bases clipped from V and 2 bases from J, the junction kept 1 base outside the gene matches. The length of the CDR3 is 14 residues. Germline values: CDR1 ENHRY, CDR2 SYGVKD. This chain's CDR3 is CAISASGVTDTQYF. As DNA, the CDR3 is TGTGCCATCAGTGCTAGCGGGGTCACAGATACGCAGTATTTT.

The chain joins TRBV6-1 to TRBJ1-4, with TRBD1 matching 10 bases. Trimming cost V 7 bases and J 8 bases; bases outside gene matches: 7. In germline, CDR1 is MNHNS, CDR2 SASEGT. CDR3 length equals 14 residues. The CDR3 DNA sequence: TGTGCCAGCATGGGGACAGGGGAGGGGGAAAAACTGTTTTTT. This sequence encodes CASMGTGEGEKLFF.

V is TRBV11-3 and J is TRBJ2-3, with TRBD2 matching over 9 bases. This CDR3 spans 16 amino acids. J gave up 4 bases and V 5 bases, and 10 bases lay outside the gene matches. Per the germline V gene, CDR1 is SGHNT and CDR2 is YENEEA. CDR3 in DNA: TGTGCCAGCAGCCAGAGGGGCGGGAGGGCCGCAGATACGCAGTATTTT. As protein: CASSQRGGRAADTQYF.

The chain has TRBV27 and TRBJ2-6; 9 positions agree with TRBD1. Germline CDR1 and CDR2: MNHEY and SMNVEV (reference sequence). CDR3 length: 17 residues. With V trimmed by 3 bases and J by 0 bases, 3 bases remained unmatched. CDR3 sequence reads: CASSFGTGYSGANVLTF. In DNA form, the CDR3 reads TGTGCCAGCAGTTTCGGGACAGGGTACTCTGGGGCCAACGTCCTGACTTTC.

The rearrangement joins TRBV11-3 to TRBJ2-6; D is unclear. Germline V gene data show CDR1 as SGHNT and CDR2 as YENEEA. Trimming cost V 8 bases and J 1 base, with 9 bases left between them. CDR3 length: 14 amino acids. The CDR3 spells CASRQTSGANVLTF. CDR3 DNA sequence: TGTGCCAGCCGCCAGACTTCTGGGGCCAACGTCCTGACTTTC. The entire variable domain, with the rest obtained from reference TRBV11-3 and TRBJ2-6, is as follows: EAGVVQSPRYKIIEKKQPVAFWCNPISGHNTLYWYLQNLGQGPELLIRYENEEAVDDSQLPKDRFSAERLKGVDSTLKIQPAELGDSAVYLCASRQTSGANVLTFGAGSRLTVL.